This T cell receptor (beta chain) derives from a study of T cell changes during pregnancy in multiple sclerosis. TCRdb's copy holds only in-frame clones and misses some; the assay was immunoSEQ multiplex PCR. Among tens of thousands of clones, about 91% were seen once, and the ten largest hold under 1.5%. CDR3 length: 15 amino acids. CDR1 is SGHNT and CDR2 is YYREEE in the germline V gene (reference sequence). The rearrangement links TRBV5-4 to TRBJ2-2, with 12 bases lining up with TRBD2. The starting material was peripheral blood, obtained before pregnancy. The receptor's source is a female donor with multiple sclerosis, enrolled in a pregnancy study. The CDR3 reads CAWASGGAGTGELFF. Written as DNA, the CDR3 is TGTGCTTGGGCTAGCGGGGGGGCCGGGACCGGGGAGCTGTTTTTT.